Below, 30 T cell receptor beta chains from the same sample are listed, as sequenced in a study of OX40 agonist ivuxolimab in advanced cancers. Here immunoSEQ multiplex PCR was the method, and the copy in TCRdb shows in-frame clones only, minus some. The profile shows about 100,000 clones, approximately 91% of them singletons. This material consisted of CD4+ or CD8+ T cells sorted from blood, taken in a trial of the OX40 agonist ivuxolimab. Source of these receptors: an adult with an advanced solid tumor such as melanoma, head and neck, liver or kidney cancer.

The chain combines TRBV5-1 with TRBJ2-7, with 13 bases fitting TRBD2. Germline trimming cut 0 bases from V and 6 bases from J; bases unmatched to any gene: 3. Germline V gives CDR1 SGHRS, CDR2 YFSETQ. This CDR3 region has 15 residues. The CDR3 region has the DNA TGCGCCAGCAGCTTGGGGACTAGCGGGAGCAGCGAGCAGTACTTC. Protein product: CASSLGTSGSSEQYF.

The chain combines TRBV15 with TRBJ1-4, with D uncertain. The V gene's germline CDR1 is LNHNV and CDR2 YYDKDF (reference sequence). The CDR3 loop spans 15 amino acids. V was cut by 2 bases and J by 8 bases, with 15 bases left in between. CDR3 nucleotide sequence: TGTGCCACCAGCAGACCGGGAACAATGGGGGAAAAACTGTTTTTT. Its protein is CATSRPGTMGEKLFF.

This chain uses TRBV30 with TRBJ2-3; no clear D. The CDR3 runs 11 residues. Between the trimmed V and J ends, which lost 4 bases and 6 bases, there was a span of 8 bases. The germline CDR1 and CDR2 sequences are GTSNPN and SVGIG (reference sequence). Written as DNA, the CDR3 is TGTGCCTGGAAAAGTGGGGATACGCAGTATTTT. It is translated as CAWKSGDTQYF.

This chain joins TRBV2 and TRBJ1-1, with D unclear. CDR1 and CDR2 from the germline V gene are SNHLY and FYNNEI. This CDR3 spans 12 amino acids. Trimming took 5 bases from V and 6 from J, leaving 10 bases between them. The CDR3 DNA follows: TGTGCCAGCAGTAAAGACACTCCTGAAGCTTTCTTT. Encoded protein: CASSKDTPEAFF.

V usage is TRBV15 and J usage is TRBJ2-6; D possibly uses TRBD1 or TRBD2 (5 bases each). V was clipped by 2 bases and J by 0 bases, with 14 bases between them. CDR1 LNHNV and CDR2 YYDKDF come from the germline V gene (reference sequence). This CDR3 comprises 18 residues. The CDR3 is CATSRLPGRASGANVLTF. The CDR3 DNA reads as TGTGCCACCAGCAGATTGCCGGGACGGGCCTCTGGGGCCAACGTCCTGACTTTC.

The chain has TRBV7-8 and TRBJ2-7; the D gene is possibly TRBD1 (6 bases). V lost 1 base and J 7 bases, leaving 17 bases between the germline ends. Germline loops: CDR1 SGHVS, CDR2 FQNEAQ. The CDR3 has 15 amino acids. The CDR3 loop reads CASSLVSGALREQYF. Written as DNA, the CDR3 is TGTGCCAGCAGCTTAGTGTCAGGGGCGCTACGGGAGCAGTACTTC.

The chain links TRBV11-2 to TRBJ2-1; 9 positions agree with TRBD2. The germline CDR1 and CDR2 sequences are SGHAT and FQNNGV. The CDR3 is 16 residues long. With V trimmed by 2 bases and J by 4 bases, 6 bases remained unmatched. CDR3 residues: CASSLLGAGGYNEQFF. CDR3 sequence (DNA): TGTGCCAGCAGCTTATTAGGGGCGGGAGGGTACAATGAGCAGTTCTTC.

J is TRBJ2-3 and V is TRBV5-4; D uncertain. CDR3 length: 15 amino acids. The germline V gene encodes CDR1 SGHNT and CDR2 YYREEE (reference sequence). The ends were cut back, 0 bases at V and 5 bases at J, with 13 bases in the middle. CDR3 residues: CASSLAGSAGDTQYF. The CDR3 nucleotides are TGTGCCAGCAGCTTGGCAGGATCGGCCGGAGATACGCAGTATTTT.

The chain combines TRBV5-6 with TRBJ1-4, with a possible D match to TRBD1 (5 bases). Germline lookup yields CDR1 SGHDT and CDR2 YYEEEE. The V and J ends lost 4 bases and 8 bases respectively, with 21 bases between them. The CDR3 is 16 residues long. The DNA for the CDR3 is TGTGCCAGCAGCACCCGGTTGGGGCAGCGTGGGGAAAAACTGTTTTTT. The encoded protein is CASSTRLGQRGEKLFF.

The chain has TRBV5-1 and TRBJ2-1; 8 nucleotides line up with TRBD1. Germline CDR1 reads SGHRS; CDR2 reads YFSETQ. CDR3 length: 16 residues. V gave up 0 bases and J gave up 5 bases; unmatched junction bases: 7. The CDR3 reads CASSLVMGQVNNEQFF. The CDR3 nucleotides read TGCGCCAGCAGCTTGGTTATGGGACAGGTCAACAATGAGCAGTTCTTC.

The genes are TRBV19 and TRBJ2-6, with TRBD1 matching 10 bases. The CDR3 spans 17 residues. V was clipped by 5 bases and J by 4 bases; unmatched bases: 8. Germline loops: CDR1 LNHDA, CDR2 SQIVND (reference sequence). The CDR3 reads CASSPWGQGPGANVLTF. As DNA, the CDR3 is TGTGCCAGTAGTCCCTGGGGACAGGGGCCAGGGGCCAACGTCCTGACTTTC.

The V gene is TRBV6-5, the J gene TRBJ2-1; 10 nucleotides match TRBD1. Trimming cost V 5 bases and J 6 bases; bases outside gene matches: 7. CDR3 length equals 15 residues. The V gene's germline CDR1 is MNHEY and CDR2 SVGAGI. CDR3 region: CASSPSGTGANEQFF. Written as DNA, the CDR3 is TGTGCCAGCAGTCCATCCGGGACAGGGGCCAATGAGCAGTTCTTC.

This CDR3 reads CASSEGQGLYGYTF. The CDR3 region has the DNA TGCGCCAGCAGCGAGGGACAGGGACTCTATGGCTACACCTTC. The chain recombines TRBV5-1 with TRBJ1-2; 9 bases line up with TRBD1. Germline CDR1 SGHRS, CDR2 YFSETQ. The trim removed 4 bases at V and 4 bases at J, leaving 5 bases unmatched. There are 14 residues in the CDR3.

The table lists this clone with a count of one. The genes are TRBV5-1 and TRBJ1-5; 9 nucleotides align to TRBD1. Germline-derived CDR1 and CDR2 are SGHRS and YFSETQ. Trimming removed 4 bases from V and 7 bases from J; junction bases left unmatched: 6. The CDR3 loop spans 14 amino acids. Written as DNA, the CDR3 is TGCGCCAGCAGCAAGGACAGGGGAAGCCAGCCCCAGCATTTT. Protein product: CASSKDRGSQPQHF. Drawing the rest from reference TRBV5-1 and TRBJ1-5, the complete variable domain is KAGVTQTPRYLIKTRGQQVTLSCSPISGHRSVSWYQQTPGQGLQFLFEYFSETQRNKGNFPGRFSGRQFSNSRSEMNVSTLELGDSALYLCASSKDRGSQPQHFGDGTRLSIL.

The V call is TRBV4-1, the J call TRBJ1-4; D remains ambiguous. Germline values: CDR1 MGHRA, CDR2 YSYEKL. V lost 1 base and J lost 12, with 18 bases in between. This CDR3 has 15 amino acids. This CDR3 is CASSQVGRRAFELFF. DNA for the CDR3: TGCGCCAGCAGCCAAGTTGGGCGGAGAGCGTTCGAACTGTTTTTT.

The chain combines TRBV27 with TRBJ1-4; TRBD1 aligns across 8 bases. This CDR3 contains 17 residues. The germline V gene encodes CDR1 MNHEY and CDR2 SMNVEV (reference sequence). J gave up 0 bases and V 5 bases, and 8 bases lay outside the gene matches. In DNA, the CDR3 is TGTGCCAGCAGTCGGACAGGGATGATTACAACTAATGAAAAACTGTTTTTT. Translated, it gives CASSRTGMITTNEKLFF.

The chain is built from TRBV19 and TRBJ1-5, with D possibly being TRBD1 (5 bases). Trimming took off 3 bases at V and 6 bases at J, with 15 bases between the two ends. The CDR3 loop spans 15 amino acids. Per the germline V gene, CDR1 is LNHDA and CDR2 is SQIVND (reference sequence). CDR3 DNA sequence: TGTGCCAGTAGTATCCAAACGGGGACGGCTCAGCCCCAGCATTTT. This encodes CASSIQTGTAQPQHF. Complete variable domain (other parts from reference TRBV19 and TRBJ1-5): DGGITQSPKYLFRKEGQNVTLSCEQNLNHDAMYWYRQDPGQGLRLIYYSQIVNDFQKGDIAEGYSVSREKKESFPLTVTSAQKNPTAFYLCASSIQTGTAQPQHFGDGTRLSIL.

The chain is built from TRBV5-1 and TRBJ2-3, with 8 bases identical to TRBD2. V dropped 1 base and J dropped 3; count of bases not matched to a gene: 7. The CDR3 consists of 16 residues. Germline V CDR1 and CDR2: SGHRS, YFSETQ. The CDR3 DNA sequence: TGCGCCAGCAGCTTGTCTGGCGGGGGGCCGACAGATACGCAGTATTTT. Residues: CASSLSGGGPTDTQYF.

This sequence joins TRBV15 and TRBJ1-2; D is ambiguous. The V end was cut by 0 bases, the J end by 7 bases, with 9 bases between. Germline V gene sequence: CDR1 LNHNV, CDR2 YYDKDF (reference sequence). CDR3 size: 13 residues. This CDR3 reads CATSRDLGGGYTF. CDR3 sequence (DNA): TGTGCCACCAGCAGAGATTTAGGAGGTGGCTACACCTTC.

V and J are TRBV10-2 and TRBJ2-3, with 11 bases fitting TRBD2. The CDR3 extends over 15 amino acids. In germline, CDR1 is WSHSY, CDR2 SAAADI. Unmatched junction bases numbered 4, after V lost 5 bases and J lost 3 bases. CDR3 region: CASSLTSGKTDTQYF. The CDR3 coding sequence is TGCGCCAGCAGTTTGACTAGCGGGAAGACAGATACGCAGTATTTT.

This clone was observed once. This CDR3 is CASSLSGTGYGELFF. Here the CDR3 DNA reads TGTGCCAGCAGCTTATCGGGGACAGGGTACGGGGAGCTGTTTTTT. This chain links TRBV7-9 with TRBJ2-2; the match to TRBD1 covers 9 bases. The V and J ends lost 2 bases and 7 bases, in that order; junction bases with no gene match: 5. The CDR3 length is 15 residues. Germline loops: CDR1 SEHNR, CDR2 FQNEAQ (reference sequence). Full variable domain (remainder filled in from reference TRBV7-9 and TRBJ2-2): DTGVSQNPRHKITKRGQNVTFRCDPISEHNRLYWYRQTLGQGPEFLTYFQNEAQLEKSRLLSDRFSAERPKGSFSTLEIQRTEQGDSAMYLCASSLSGTGYGELFFGEGSRLTVL.

This chain links TRBV4-2 with TRBJ2-1, with D unresolved. Per the germline V gene, CDR1 is LGHNA and CDR2 is YNFKEQ. The length of the CDR3 is 15 residues. V was shortened by 1 base and J by 4 bases, with 11 bases between the two germline ends. The CDR3 DNA reads TGTGCCAGCAGCCAAGGGATCGAAAGGTACAATGAGCAGTTCTTC. It is translated as CASSQGIERYNEQFF.

In DNA, the CDR3 is TGTGCCAGCCGCGGACAGGGACGGCATCAGCCCCAGCATTTT. This encodes CASRGQGRHQPQHF. The chain combines TRBV6-5 with TRBJ1-5, with 8 nucleotides matching TRBD1. The length of the CDR3 is 14 residues. The germline CDR1 and CDR2 sequences are MNHEY and SVGAGI. V was pared by 8 bases and J by 5 bases, with 8 bases of the junction left unmatched.

The chain is built from TRBV5-1 and TRBJ1-1, with D tentatively TRBD1 (5 bases). CDR1 and CDR2 (germline): SGHRS, YFSETQ. The CDR3 consists of 14 residues. The V end lost 2 bases, the J end lost 1 base, and 9 bases lay between the germline ends. The CDR3 nucleotides read TGCGCCAGCAGCTTCCTAAGGGGGAACACTGAAGCTTTCTTT. Protein: CASSFLRGNTEAFF.

This rearrangement joins TRBV6-1 to TRBJ1-2; 7 nucleotides line up with TRBD1. The trim removed 5 bases at V and 11 bases at J, leaving 8 bases unmatched. The CDR3 sequence is 12 residues long. Germline lookup yields CDR1 MNHNS and CDR2 SASEGT. CDR3 residues: CASSRDSRAYTF. In nucleotides, the CDR3 is TGTGCCAGCAGTCGGGACAGTCGAGCATACACCTTC.

This chain joins TRBV27 and TRBJ1-4, with TRBD1 identical over 7 bases. The CDR3 is 12 amino acids. Germline CDR1 reads MNHEY; CDR2 reads SMNVEV (reference sequence). V was pared by 5 bases and J by 12 bases, with 6 bases of the junction left unmatched. CDR3 sequence: CASSLDRSQLFF. CDR3 coding DNA: TGTGCCAGCAGTCTGGACAGGAGCCAACTGTTTTTT.

This clone was recorded a few times. The chain is built from TRBV21-1 and TRBJ2-3; whether TRBD2, the table's D call, matches the DNA was not checked. TRBV21-1 has pseudogene status. The CDR3 has 16 amino acids. In nucleotides, the CDR3 is TGTGCCAGCAGCGCTGGGTCCGGACTAGGTGCAGATACGCAGTATTTT. It encodes CASSAGSGLGADTQYF.

This sequence joins TRBV5-8 and TRBJ1-1; TRBD1 agrees at 7 bases. J gave up 0 bases and V 3 bases, and 8 bases lay outside the gene matches. The CDR3 is made up of 16 amino acids. Germline CDR1 SGHTS, CDR2 YDEGEE. The chain's CDR3 is CASSSQTGPMNTEAFF. In DNA, the CDR3 is TGTGCCAGCAGCTCCCAGACAGGGCCAATGAACACTGAAGCTTTCTTT.

The rearrangement uses TRBV11-3 and TRBJ2-7, with 8 bases aligning to TRBD2. Trimming took 1 base from V and 5 from J; bases not matched to a gene: 10. This CDR3 is 16 amino acids long. Germline V CDR1 and CDR2: SGHNT, YENEEA. This CDR3 is CASSLGGGGRKNEQYF. The CDR3 bases are TGTGCCAGCAGCTTAGGGGGTGGCGGGAGGAAGAACGAGCAGTACTTC.

The chain joins TRBV5-1 to TRBJ2-3, with D maybe TRBD2 (5 bases). Trimming left V 9 bases short and J 5 bases short, with 16 bases between. Germline CDR1 reads SGHRS; CDR2 reads YFSETQ. The CDR3 contains 13 residues. CDR3 sequence: CATKPRVGDTQYF. The CDR3, as DNA: TGCGCCACCAAACCGAGGGTTGGAGATACGCAGTATTTT. Filled out from reference TRBV5-1 and TRBJ2-3, the complete variable domain reads KAGVTQTPRYLIKTRGQQVTLSCSPISGHRSVSWYQQTPGQGLQFLFEYFSETQRNKGNFPGRFSGRQFSNSRSEMNVSTLELGDSALYLCATKPRVGDTQYFGPGTRLTVL.